The 16 T cell receptor beta chains given below trace back to one sample, sequenced in a study of cytotoxic CD8 clonotypes in ibrutinib-treated CLL. Profiling relied on immunoSEQ multiplex PCR, and the TCRdb table lists in-frame clones only, not all of them. This sample has some 140,000 clones, with about 80% found just once. The input for sequencing was PBMCs, taken after 12 months of ibrutinib treatment. The source is a human donor with chronic lymphocytic leukemia.

This clone was seen once. The rearrangement links TRBV9 to TRBJ2-2; tentative D call: TRBD1 (5 bases). CDR1 is SGDLS and CDR2 is YYNGEE in the germline V gene. This CDR3 contains 14 residues. V dropped 2 bases and J dropped 1 base, with 6 bases sitting between them. The CDR3 region has the DNA TGTGCCAGCAGCGTCCAGGGGAACACCGGGGAGCTGTTTTTT. The encoded protein is CASSVQGNTGELFF.

The CDR3 sequence: CASSLRRAGEDIQYF. The CDR3 DNA reads as TGTGCCAGCAGCTTAAGACGCGCAGGGGAAGACATTCAGTACTTC. This rearrangement joins TRBV7-2 to TRBJ2-4, with D perhaps matching TRBD1 (6 bases). Trimming took off 2 bases at V and 8 bases at J, with 16 bases between the two ends. The CDR3 loop spans 15 amino acids. CDR1 and CDR2 (germline): SGHTA, FQGNSA.

This clone was picked up a small number of times. The chain links TRBV5-4 to TRBJ1-4; D possibly corresponds to TRBD1 (5 bases). Trimming removed 4 bases from V and 3 bases from J, with 13 bases in between. This CDR3 contains 15 residues. Germline V lookup: CDR1 SGHNT, CDR2 YYREEE (reference sequence). This chain's CDR3 is CASSKQGGPNEKLFF. The DNA of the CDR3 is TGTGCCAGCAGCAAGCAGGGCGGGCCTAATGAAAAACTGTTTTTT. The full variable domain, completed using reference TRBV5-4 and TRBJ1-4, is ETGVTQSPTHLIKTRGQQVTLRCSSQSGHNTVSWYQQALGQGPQFIFQYYREEENGRGNFPPRFSGLQFPNYSSELNVNALELDDSALYLCASSKQGGPNEKLFFGSGTQLSVL.

This rearrangement joins TRBV7-6 to TRBJ2-3, with a tentative D call TRBD2 (5 bases). The germline V gene has CDR1 SGHVS and CDR2 FNYEAQ. The CDR3 consists of 17 residues. V was clipped by 5 bases and J by 0 bases, with 18 bases between them. The CDR3 here is CASSPLSGITSTDTQYF. In DNA form, the CDR3 reads TGTGCCAGCAGCCCATTAAGCGGAATTACTAGCACAGATACGCAGTATTTT.

This chain uses TRBV11-2 with TRBJ2-5; no definite D call. Trimming took 2 bases from V and 3 from J, leaving 7 bases between them. This CDR3 region has 13 residues. Per the germline V gene, CDR1 is SGHAT and CDR2 is FQNNGV. The CDR3 DNA is TGTGCCAGCAGCTTACAGTTGAAAGAGACCCAGTACTTC. The encoded protein is CASSLQLKETQYF. Looking up the rest from reference TRBV11-2 and TRBJ2-5 gives the full variable domain: EAGVAQSPRYKIIEKRQSVAFWCNPISGHATLYWYQQILGQGPKLLIQFQNNGVVDDSQLPKDRFSAERLKGVDSTLKIQPAKLEDSAVYLCASSLQLKETQYFGPGTRLLVL.

The chain has TRBV5-1 and TRBJ2-3; D unclear. The CDR3 extends over 14 amino acids. V lost 4 bases and J lost 1, with 10 bases in between. From germline, CDR1 is SGHRS and CDR2 YFSETQ. The CDR3 DNA reads TGCGCCAGCAGCATCCCTACAGGCACAGATACGCAGTATTTT. Its protein is CASSIPTGTDTQYF.

In this sample, this clone turned up a few times. The V gene is TRBV7-9, the J gene TRBJ2-7; 7 nucleotides match TRBD1. The CDR3 sequence is 16 residues long. Germline CDR1 and CDR2: SEHNR and FQNEAQ (reference sequence). V lost 2 bases and J lost 3; bases outside the gene matches: 10. The CDR3 region is CASSLLRRDSRYEQYF. As DNA, the CDR3 is TGTGCCAGCAGCTTATTACGTAGGGACAGCCGCTACGAGCAGTACTTC.

The gene calls are TRBV7-2 and TRBJ2-5; D might be TRBD1 (5 bases). The CDR3 runs 15 residues. V was trimmed by 5 bases and J by 4 bases, leaving 17 bases between them. The germline CDR1 and CDR2 sequences are SGHTA and FQGNSA. CDR3 protein: CASSPWGGPGETQYF. Written as DNA, the CDR3 is TGTGCCAGCAGCCCCTGGGGCGGACCGGGAGAGACCCAGTACTTC.

The CDR3, as DNA: TGTGCCAGCAGCCCAATACTCACAGGTGCCTACGAGCAGTACTTC. It is translated as CASSPILTGAYEQYF. The chain joins TRBV5-6 to TRBJ2-7, with D maybe TRBD1 (5 bases). The CDR3 totals 15 residues. Trimming stripped 4 bases from V and 2 bases from J, with 16 bases between. CDR1 is SGHDT, CDR2 YYEEEE, per germline.

There are a few counts of this clone. V and J are TRBV4-2 and TRBJ1-1; D remains unclear. The V end lost 4 bases, the J end lost 3 bases, and 9 bases lay between the germline ends. This CDR3 spans 13 amino acids. Germline V gene lookup returns CDR1 LGHNA and CDR2 YNFKEQ. The CDR3 reads CASSPREDTEAFF. CDR3 bases: TGTGCCAGCAGCCCACGTGAGGACACTGAAGCTTTCTTT.

V gene TRBV5-4 combines with J gene TRBJ2-7; no clear D gene. The ends were cut back, 3 bases at V and 2 bases at J, with 9 bases in the middle. CDR1 and CDR2 (germline): SGHNT, YYREEE (reference sequence). The CDR3 is 13 amino acids. The CDR3 DNA is TGTGCCAGCAGCTACGGCTTTACCTACGAGCAGTACTTC. As protein: CASSYGFTYEQYF. Full variable domain (outside the CDR3, taken from reference TRBV5-4 and TRBJ2-7): ETGVTQSPTHLIKTRGQQVTLRCSSQSGHNTVSWYQQALGQGPQFIFQYYREEENGRGNFPPRFSGLQFPNYSSELNVNALELDDSALYLCASSYGFTYEQYFGPGTRLTVT.

This clone showed up just a few times. This chain links TRBV5-6 with TRBJ2-3, with D unresolved. This CDR3 has 11 amino acids. Trimming pared 0 bases from V and 4 bases from J, leaving 0 bases between. Germline V gene data show CDR1 as SGHDT and CDR2 as YYEEEE. CDR3 nucleotide sequence: TGTGCCAGCAGCTTGGCAGATACGCAGTATTTT. This sequence encodes CASSLADTQYF.

The rearrangement uses TRBV7-8 and TRBJ1-3; a weak D match, TRBD1 (6 bases). Germline assignment: CDR1 SGHVS and CDR2 FQNEAQ. Trimming cost V 1 base and J 2 bases, with 9 bases left between them. The CDR3 runs to 15 residues. This CDR3 is CASSLVSGAGNTIYF. DNA of the CDR3: TGTGCCAGCAGCTTAGTTTCAGGGGCTGGAAACACCATATATTTT. Together with reference TRBV7-8 and TRBJ1-3, the CDR3 gives the full variable domain: GAGVSQSPRYKVAKRGQDVALRCDPISGHVSLFWYQQALGQGPEFLTYFQNEAQLDKSGLPSDRFFAERPEGSVSTLKIQRTQQEDSAVYLCASSLVSGAGNTIYFGEGSWLTVV.

V gene TRBV4-1 combines with J gene TRBJ2-2, with TRBD2 identical over 10 bases. Germline V gene lookup returns CDR1 MGHRA and CDR2 YSYEKL. The CDR3 loop spans 17 amino acids. The J segment lost 6 bases and the V segment lost 4 bases, leaving 11 bases of the junction unmatched. The CDR3, as DNA: TGCGCCAGCAGCCCAGGCAGCGGGAGGGCCCCTTCCGGGGAGCTGTTTTTT. Protein: CASSPGSGRAPSGELFF.

The chain links TRBV28 to TRBJ2-6; D possibly corresponds to TRBD1 (5 bases). Germline CDR1 and CDR2: MDHEN and SYDVKM. The CDR3 covers 18 residues. Trimming cost V 6 bases and J 0 bases, with 18 bases left between them. CDR3 loop: CASSPISGYLSGANVLTF. CDR3 nucleotide sequence: TGTGCCAGCAGCCCGATCTCAGGGTACCTCTCTGGGGCCAACGTCCTGACTTTC. The full variable domain, completed using reference TRBV28 and TRBJ2-6, is DVKVTQSSRYLVKRTGEKVFLECVQDMDHENMFWYRQDPGLGLRLIYFSYDVKMKEKGDIPEGYSVSREKKERFSLILESASTNQTSMYLCASSPISGYLSGANVLTFGAGSRLTVL.

The chain employs TRBV4-3 and TRBJ2-1; D gene uncertain. Per the germline V gene, CDR1 is LGHNA and CDR2 is YSLEER. The CDR3 consists of 16 residues. V lost 0 bases to trimming and J lost 1 base, with 10 bases between them. The CDR3 DNA reads as TGCGCCAGCAGCCAAGATGGCAGGCTGTCCTACAATGAGCAGTTCTTC. It translates to CASSQDGRLSYNEQFF.